Listed here is a single T cell receptor (beta chain). Its antigen remains unknown. The data derive from a study of blood T cells in healthy people across ages. Study-level findings and limits: Those diversity estimates obtained from one million T cells were thought to be underestimates.

Alongside a J-beta primer mix, a sample-barcoded 5' primer served in a second PCR lasting about 7 to 12 cycles. Tagging of each cDNA molecule was performed by a template-switch adaptor with 12 random nucleotides. TCRdb used MiXCR to reprocess the 5' RACE reads, holding one entry per CDR3 protein. The sample records about 780,000 distinct CDR3 sequences, 20% to 30% being singletons. The germline gives CDR1 DFQATT, CDR2 SNEGSKA (reference sequence). The CDR3 covers 12 residues. V lost 5 bases and J 6 bases, leaving 11 bases between the germline ends. The same data also went into a second study, on T cells of mothers and their children. This second report adds: The sample comes from several healthy Caucasian donors: mothers and children. The study found slightly higher but non-significant overlap in related versus unrelated mother-child pairs.

The chain couples TRBV20-1 to TRBJ1-5; D not certain. The specimen was blood. This clonotype was obtained from a boy aged 10-17 years in good health. The CDR3 bases are TGCAGTGCTCGCCTTCCAACTCAGCCCCAGCATTTT. Amino acid sequence: CSARLPTQPQHF.